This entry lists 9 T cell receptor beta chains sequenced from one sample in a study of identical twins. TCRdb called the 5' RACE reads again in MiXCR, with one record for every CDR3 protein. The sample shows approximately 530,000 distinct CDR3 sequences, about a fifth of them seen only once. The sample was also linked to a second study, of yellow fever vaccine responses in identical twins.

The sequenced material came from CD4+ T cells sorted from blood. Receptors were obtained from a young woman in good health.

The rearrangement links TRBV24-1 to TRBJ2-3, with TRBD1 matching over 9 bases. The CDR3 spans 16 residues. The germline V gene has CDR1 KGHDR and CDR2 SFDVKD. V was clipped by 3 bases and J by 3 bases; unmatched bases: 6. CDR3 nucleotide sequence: TGTGCCACCAGTGATGGAGGGACAGGGTTGACAGATACGCAGTATTTT. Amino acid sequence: CATSDGGTGLTDTQYF.

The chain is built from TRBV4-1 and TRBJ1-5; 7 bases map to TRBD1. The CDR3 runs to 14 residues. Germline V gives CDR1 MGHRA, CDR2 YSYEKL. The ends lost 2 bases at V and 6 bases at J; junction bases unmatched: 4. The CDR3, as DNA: TGCGCCAGCAGCCAAACAGGGGTCAGTCAGCCCCAGCATTTT. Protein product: CASSQTGVSQPQHF.

The CDR3 reads CATSDRIDYEQYF. DNA of the CDR3: TGTGCCACCAGTGATCGCATAGACTACGAGCAGTACTTC. The chain joins TRBV24-1 to TRBJ2-7; D is unclear. Germline loops: CDR1 KGHDR, CDR2 SFDVKD. CDR3 length: 13 amino acids. The V and J ends lost 3 bases and 3 bases respectively, with 8 bases between them.

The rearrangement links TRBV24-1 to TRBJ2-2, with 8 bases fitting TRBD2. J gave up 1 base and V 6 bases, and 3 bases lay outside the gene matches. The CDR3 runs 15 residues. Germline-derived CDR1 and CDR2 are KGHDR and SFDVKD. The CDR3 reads CATSLSGRNTGELFF. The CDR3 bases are TGTGCCACCAGTCTCAGCGGGAGGAACACCGGGGAGCTGTTTTTT.

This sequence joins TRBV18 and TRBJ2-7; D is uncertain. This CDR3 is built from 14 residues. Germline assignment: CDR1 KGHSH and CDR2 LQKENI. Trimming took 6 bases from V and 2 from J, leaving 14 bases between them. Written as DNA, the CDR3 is TGTGCCAGCTCCCCAAGTTTTGGGGCCTACGAGCAGTACTTC. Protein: CASSPSFGAYEQYF. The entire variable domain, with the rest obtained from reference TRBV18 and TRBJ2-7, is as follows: NAGVMQNPRHLVRRRGQEARLRCSPMKGHSHVYWYRQLPEEGLKFMVYLQKENIIDESGMPKERFSAEFPKEGPSILRIQQVVRGDSAAYFCASSPSFGAYEQYFGPGTRLTVT.

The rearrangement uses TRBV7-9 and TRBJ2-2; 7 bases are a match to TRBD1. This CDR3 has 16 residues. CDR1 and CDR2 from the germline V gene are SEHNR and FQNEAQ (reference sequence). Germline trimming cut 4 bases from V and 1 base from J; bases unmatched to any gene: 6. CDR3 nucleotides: TGTGCCAGCAGCTCATCGACAGGGAAGAACACCGGGGAGCTGTTTTTT. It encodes CASSSSTGKNTGELFF.

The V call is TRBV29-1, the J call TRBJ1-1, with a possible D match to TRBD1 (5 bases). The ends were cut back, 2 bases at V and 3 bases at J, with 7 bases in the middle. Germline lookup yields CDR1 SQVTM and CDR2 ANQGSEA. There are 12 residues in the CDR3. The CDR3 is CSVEQGDTEAFF. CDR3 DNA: TGCAGCGTTGAACAGGGCGACACTGAAGCTTTCTTT.

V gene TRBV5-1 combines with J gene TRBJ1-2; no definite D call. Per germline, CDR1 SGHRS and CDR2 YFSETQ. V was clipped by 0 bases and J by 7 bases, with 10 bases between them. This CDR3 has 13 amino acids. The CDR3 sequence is CASSLELQGGYTF. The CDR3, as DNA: TGCGCCAGCAGCTTGGAGCTACAAGGTGGCTACACCTTC. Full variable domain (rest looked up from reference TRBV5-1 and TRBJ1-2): KAGVTQTPRYLIKTRGQQVTLSCSPISGHRSVSWYQQTPGQGLQFLFEYFSETQRNKGNFPGRFSGRQFSNSRSEMNVSTLELGDSALYLCASSLELQGGYTFGSGTRLTVV.

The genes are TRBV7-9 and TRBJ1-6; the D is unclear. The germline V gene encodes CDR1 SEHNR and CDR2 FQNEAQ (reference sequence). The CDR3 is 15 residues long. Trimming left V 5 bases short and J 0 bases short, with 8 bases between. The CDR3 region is CASSPDFSYNSPLHF. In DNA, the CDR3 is TGTGCCAGCAGCCCCGATTTCTCCTATAATTCACCCCTCCACTTT. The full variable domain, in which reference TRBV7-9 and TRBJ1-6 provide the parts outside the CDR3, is DTGVSQNPRHKITKRGQNVTFRCDPISEHNRLYWYRQTLGQGPEFLTYFQNEAQLEKSRLLSDRFSAERPKGSFSTLEIQRTEQGDSAMYLCASSPDFSYNSPLHFGNGTRLTVT.